Presented here are 29 T cell receptor beta chains from one specimen sequenced in a study of T cells in narcolepsy (dated 2018 in TCRdb). The receptor library was made with the immunoSEQ multiplex PCR assay. Drawn from immuneACCESS, this table holds only the in-frame rearrangements with V and J called that TCRdb kept. Clones are partly lost; checked studies trace under half to an unresolved V gene and leave the rest unexplained. The sample profile shows around 30,000 clones; more than 70% of them were found once. Roughly 1.2% of the sample is taken by the ten largest. What was sequenced was CD45RA- memory CD4+ T cells from PBMCs. Read against the paper, the sample's cell subset or site label means: memory T cells sorted ex vivo from peripheral blood. The source is a human donor with narcolepsy.

This chain uses TRBV11-2 with TRBJ1-1; a possible D gene is TRBD1 (5 bases). CDR1 is SGHAT and CDR2 is FQNNGV in the germline V gene. The CDR3 length is 15 residues. With 2 bases removed from V and 2 bases from J, the gap between germline ends came to 12 bases. The DNA for the CDR3 is TGTGCCAGCAGCTTAAGTGGGCAGGGAAACACTGAAGCTTTCTTT. Its translation: CASSLSGQGNTEAFF. Variable domain in full (rest from reference TRBV11-2 and TRBJ1-1): EAGVAQSPRYKIIEKRQSVAFWCNPISGHATLYWYQQILGQGPKLLIQFQNNGVVDDSQLPKDRFSAERLKGVDSTLKIQPAKLEDSAVYLCASSLSGQGNTEAFFGQGTRLTVV.

The chain is built from TRBV5-1 and TRBJ1-6, with 10 bases fitting TRBD1. Per the germline V gene, CDR1 is SGHRS and CDR2 is YFSETQ. Trimming took 2 bases from V and 10 from J; bases not matched to a gene: 9. There are 16 residues in the CDR3. The CDR3 DNA sequence: TGCGCCAGCAGCTTAGCCGGACAGGGGGGATACTCACCCCTCCACTTT. It specifies CASSLAGQGGYSPLHF.

The genes are TRBV6-1 and TRBJ1-6, with TRBD1 matching over 7 bases. The CDR3 runs 16 residues. In germline, CDR1 is MNHNS, CDR2 SASEGT. The J segment lost 5 bases and the V segment lost 2 bases, leaving 6 bases of the junction unmatched. The CDR3 loop is CASSESIGTDNSPLHF. The CDR3 nucleotides are TGTGCCAGCAGTGAATCCATCGGGACAGATAATTCACCCCTCCACTTT.

The J gene is TRBJ2-2, the V gene TRBV15; D ambiguous. Trimming pared 0 bases from V and 0 bases from J, leaving 8 bases between. Germline V lookup: CDR1 LNHNV, CDR2 YYDKDF (reference sequence). The CDR3 is 16 residues long. The CDR3 sequence is CATSRDLPTNTGELFF. The CDR3 DNA reads TGTGCCACCAGCAGAGATTTACCCACGAACACCGGGGAGCTGTTTTTT.

The V gene is TRBV11-2, the J gene TRBJ2-3, with TRBD1 as a possible D gene (6 bases). V dropped 5 bases and J dropped 2 bases, with 14 bases sitting between them. The CDR3 loop spans 15 amino acids. The germline gives CDR1 SGHAT, CDR2 FQNNGV. CDR3 residues: CASSPRTDNTDTQYF. The DNA of the CDR3 is TGTGCCAGCAGCCCGAGGACAGATAACACAGATACGCAGTATTTT.

This chain links TRBV2 with TRBJ2-2; TRBD1 matches at 7 bases. In germline, CDR1 is SNHLY, CDR2 FYNNEI. The ends lost 8 bases at V and 5 bases at J; junction bases unmatched: 8. The CDR3 has 14 residues. The CDR3 nucleotides are TGTGCCAGCTCCGACAGGGCGTTTACCGGGGAGCTGTTTTTT. This encodes CASSDRAFTGELFF.

The chain combines TRBV19 with TRBJ2-5; no clear D gene. The CDR3 totals 13 residues. V was clipped by 1 base and J by 5 bases, with 8 bases between them. From germline, CDR1 is LNHDA and CDR2 SQIVND (reference sequence). The chain's CDR3 is CASSIGRRETQYF. DNA for the CDR3: TGTGCCAGTAGTATAGGACGTAGGGAGACCCAGTACTTC.

The chain employs TRBV11-3 and TRBJ2-1; the D call may be TRBD1 or TRBD2 (6 bases each). The CDR3 runs 15 residues. Deletions cut 2 bases from V and 1 base from J, with 9 bases between. The germline gives CDR1 SGHNT, CDR2 YENEEA. The CDR3 sequence: CASSLTGTSYNEQFF. DNA of the CDR3: TGTGCCAGCAGCTTAACAGGGACTTCCTACAATGAGCAGTTCTTC.

The chain is built from TRBV19 and TRBJ2-1, with 8 bases aligning to TRBD2. Per germline, CDR1 LNHDA and CDR2 SQIVND (reference sequence). The CDR3 consists of 14 residues. Losses at the gene ends were 5 bases for V and 4 bases for J; bases not matched to a gene: 4. The CDR3 DNA follows: TGTGCCAGTAGTGGGCGGGGGGAGTACAATGAGCAGTTCTTC. Translating gives CASSGRGEYNEQFF.

This chain joins TRBV19 and TRBJ1-2; D is ambiguous. Germline V gene lookup returns CDR1 LNHDA and CDR2 SQIVND (reference sequence). V was shortened by 1 base and J by 4 bases, with 10 bases between the two germline ends. This CDR3 contains 14 residues. The CDR3 spells CASSIAGESYGYTF. In nucleotides, the CDR3 is TGTGCCAGTAGTATAGCGGGTGAATCCTATGGCTACACCTTC.

The V gene is TRBV15, the J gene TRBJ2-7; 8 bases are shared with TRBD1. Trimming at V came to 6 bases and at J to 6 bases, leaving 7 bases not matched to a gene. Germline V gene lookup returns CDR1 LNHNV and CDR2 YYDKDF (reference sequence). This CDR3 is built from 13 residues. The CDR3 DNA reads as TGTGCCACCAGTCACCCAGGGGGCAGCGAGCAGTACTTC. Amino acid sequence: CATSHPGGSEQYF. Based on the CDR3 plus reference TRBV15 and TRBJ2-7, the full variable domain is DAMVIQNPRYQVTQFGKPVTLSCSQTLNHNVMYWYQQKSSQAPKLLFHYYDKDFNNEADTPDNFQSRRPNTSFCFLDIRSPGLGDTAMYLCATSHPGGSEQYFGPGTRLTVT.

This clone is medium-sized (0.01 to 0.1%) in the sample. The chain is built from TRBV19 and TRBJ1-2, with D perhaps TRBD1 (5 bases). The CDR3 is 14 amino acids. Germline lookup yields CDR1 LNHDA and CDR2 SQIVND (reference sequence). V was trimmed by 3 bases and J by 3 bases, leaving 11 bases between them. CDR3 in DNA: TGTGCCAGTAGTATGACAGTCTCGCACTATGGCTACACCTTC. Translated: CASSMTVSHYGYTF.

V usage is TRBV6-4 and J usage is TRBJ2-3; 12 bases map to TRBD2. With V trimmed by 5 bases and J by 8 bases, 17 bases remained unmatched. This CDR3 has 18 amino acids. The germline CDR1 and CDR2 sequences are MRHNA and SNTAGT. The CDR3, as DNA: TGTGCCAGCAGTTCAACCCCCCTTTGGACTAGCGGGAAGGGTACGCAGTATTTT. Protein: CASSSTPLWTSGKGTQYF.

In this sample, this clone turned up a few times. The chain couples TRBV6-1 to TRBJ1-5; D unresolved. CDR3 length: 13 amino acids. Germline-derived CDR1 and CDR2 are MNHNS and SASEGT. Trimming stripped 6 bases from V and 1 base from J, with 7 bases between. The chain's CDR3 is CASSGQSNQPQHF. Written as DNA, the CDR3 is TGTGCCAGCAGCGGGCAGAGCAATCAGCCCCAGCATTTT.

The chain combines TRBV25-1 with TRBJ1-6; D unresolved. V lost 4 bases, J lost 0 bases, and 4 bases lay in between. The germline V gene has CDR1 MGHDK and CDR2 SYGVNS. The CDR3 has 14 amino acids. The CDR3 here is CASSVSSYNSPLHF. The CDR3 nucleotides are TGTGCCAGCAGTGTGAGCTCCTATAATTCACCCCTCCACTTT.

This chain connects TRBV7-6 to TRBJ2-7; no clear D. The germline V gene has CDR1 SGHVS and CDR2 FNYEAQ. The CDR3 is made up of 14 amino acids. V gave up 4 bases and J gave up 0 bases, with 10 bases separating them. CDR3 bases: TGTGCCAGCAGCTCACATCTTAGCTCCTACGAGCAGTACTTC. Encoded protein: CASSSHLSSYEQYF.

The rearrangement links TRBV9 to TRBJ2-1; D unclear. This CDR3 comprises 13 residues. Trimming took off 7 bases at V and 8 bases at J, with 16 bases between the two ends. Germline CDR1 SGDLS, CDR2 YYNGEE. The CDR3 is CASSADVLDEQFF. The CDR3 coding sequence is TGTGCCAGCTCCGCGGACGTGTTGGATGAGCAGTTCTTC.

The CDR3 coding sequence is TGCGCCAGCAGCTTGGCTTTAGGGGGGCATGAGCAGTTCTTC. Amino acid sequence: CASSLALGGHEQFF. The chain joins TRBV5-1 to TRBJ2-1, with D perhaps matching TRBD1 or TRBD2 (6 bases each). The CDR3 is made up of 14 amino acids. The germline CDR1 and CDR2 sequences are SGHRS and YFSETQ. Trimming cost V 0 bases and J 8 bases, with 12 bases left between them.

The CDR3 nucleotides read TGTGCCAGCAGCCCGACGGCGCATTACTCCCAGGAGGAGCAGTACTTC. Encoded protein: CASSPTAHYSQEEQYF. J is TRBJ2-7 and V is TRBV11-2; D remains unclear. The CDR3 sequence is 16 residues long. CDR1 is SGHAT and CDR2 is FQNNGV in the germline V gene. V was clipped by 5 bases and J by 7 bases, with 24 bases between them.

The chain has TRBV6-1 and TRBJ2-1; TRBD2 matches 10 bases. The V and J ends lost 7 bases and 10 bases, in that order; junction bases with no gene match: 13. CDR1 is MNHNS, CDR2 SASEGT, per germline. The CDR3 totals 15 residues. In DNA, the CDR3 is TGTGCCAGCATCACGTTCCCTAGCGGGAGCTACGAGCAGTTCTTC. Translated, it gives CASITFPSGSYEQFF.

This clone is medium-sized (0.01 to 0.1%) within its sample. The chain carries TRBV5-1 and TRBJ2-7; unclear D gene. V dropped 0 bases and J dropped 3 bases, with 10 bases sitting between them. CDR3 size: 14 residues. CDR1 and CDR2 (germline): SGHRS, YFSETQ. CDR3 nucleotides: TGCGCCAGCAGCTTGGTTCCGGCCTACTACGAGCAGTACTTC. It specifies CASSLVPAYYEQYF.

As regards this clone: One end of the junction is discordant with germline, which a read error may explain. V is TRBV5-6 and J is TRBJ1-2; the D is unclear. Germline values: CDR1 SGHDT, CDR2 YYEEEE. The CDR3 totals 14 residues. The CDR3 loop is CANSLVTATYGYTF. DNA of the CDR3: TGTGCCAACAGCTTGGTTACGGCCACTTATGGCTACACCTTC.

The DNA of the CDR3 is TGTGCCAGTAGGGGGAGGTCGAACACCGGGGAGCTGTTTTTT. Protein: CASRGRSNTGELFF. The chain is built from TRBV19 and TRBJ2-2; perhaps TRBD2 as D (6 bases). The CDR3 has 14 residues. From germline, CDR1 is LNHDA and CDR2 SQIVND (reference sequence). Trimming left V 6 bases short and J 0 bases short, with 8 bases between.

The chain joins TRBV28 to TRBJ1-5, with 8 bases fitting TRBD1. The germline V gene has CDR1 MDHEN and CDR2 SYDVKM. After removal of 3 bases from V and 1 base from J, the junction contained 17 bases not matched to a gene. The CDR3 runs to 20 residues. The chain's CDR3 is CASSLRRTGRNHQSNQPQHF. The CDR3, as DNA: TGTGCCAGCAGTTTGCGAAGGACAGGGAGGAACCACCAGAGCAATCAGCCCCAGCATTTT.

The rearrangement links TRBV7-8 to TRBJ2-5; D may be TRBD1 (5 bases). Germline V gene sequence: CDR1 SGHVS, CDR2 FQNEAQ. V lost 4 bases to trimming and J lost 4 bases, with 16 bases between them. This CDR3 has 15 amino acids. The CDR3 protein is CASSSLRGSGETQYF. The CDR3, as DNA: TGTGCCAGCAGCTCCCTTAGGGGCTCAGGAGAGACCCAGTACTTC.

The genes are TRBV20-1 and TRBJ2-5, with D perhaps matching TRBD2 (6 bases). CDR3 length equals 11 residues. Trimming removed 2 bases from V and 5 bases from J, with 6 bases in between. Per germline, CDR1 DFQATT and CDR2 SNEGSKA (reference sequence). The CDR3 DNA reads as TGCAGTGCTAGACTAGCGGAGACCCAGTACTTC. This encodes CSARLAETQYF.

The chain has TRBV7-9 and TRBJ2-5; 14 bases are a match to TRBD2. Germline CDR1 reads SEHNR; CDR2 reads FQNEAQ (reference sequence). CDR3 length: 15 amino acids. The V gene end was trimmed by 6 bases and the J gene end by 5 bases; junction bases not matched to a gene: 5. CDR3: CASRGLAGVGETQYF. The CDR3 DNA follows: TGTGCCAGCAGGGGACTAGCGGGAGTAGGGGAGACCCAGTACTTC. The full variable domain, in which reference TRBV7-9 and TRBJ2-5 provide the parts outside the CDR3, is DTGVSQNPRHKITKRGQNVTFRCDPISEHNRLYWYRQTLGQGPEFLTYFQNEAQLEKSRLLSDRFSAERPKGSFSTLEIQRTEQGDSAMYLCASRGLAGVGETQYFGPGTRLLVL.

This clone is a singleton in its sample. The chain is built from TRBV10-3 and TRBJ2-1, with TRBD1 matching 8 bases. CDR1 is ENHRY and CDR2 is SYGVKD in the germline V gene. V shed 2 bases and J 0 bases; nucleotides not matched to a gene: 15. The CDR3 has 20 amino acids. The CDR3 region has the DNA TGTGCCATCAGTGAGCGCGGGACAGGAGGGTCGGGGGCCTCCTACAATGAGCAGTTCTTC. It yields the protein CAISERGTGGSGASYNEQFF.

This clone was seen just once. The CDR3 protein is CASRQGAGNTIYF. The CDR3 coding sequence is TGTGCCAGCAGACAGGGGGCTGGAAACACCATATATTTT. The chain employs TRBV27 and TRBJ1-3, with TRBD1 matching over 8 bases. The V gene's germline CDR1 is MNHEY and CDR2 SMNVEV (reference sequence). The CDR3 is 13 amino acids. V was clipped by 6 bases and J by 2 bases; unmatched bases: 0.